The present T cell receptor beta chain was sequenced within a study of T cell responses to AZD1222 COVID-19 vaccine. The overall study: Combined were second doses at about 4 or about 12 weeks.

Sequenced by immunoSEQ multiplex PCR; TCRdb stores in-frame clones only, minus some. The sample has about 96,000 clones, around 89% seen once; the top ten hold 1.6%. A note on this clone: Its target is not known.

Trimming cost V 0 bases and J 6 bases, with 11 bases left between them. CDR3 size: 13 residues. Looked up from germline, CDR1 is SQVTM and CDR2 is ANQGSEA. The study, taken as a whole, reports: Receipt of two AZD1222 doses was followed by a rise in Spike-specific TCR breadth and depth.

Sample: peripheral blood, taken on day 0 of AZD1222 vaccination. The sequence came from an adult in good health. The chain has TRBV29-1 and TRBJ1-1; D is unclear. The CDR3 coding sequence is TGCAGCGTTGAAGATCGGTATCAGTCTGAAGCTTTCTTT. This translates into CSVEDRYQSEAFF. Complete variable domain (other parts from reference TRBV29-1 and TRBJ1-1): SAVISQKPSRDICQRGTSLTIQCQVDSQVTMMFWYRQQPGQSLTLIATANQGSEATYESGFVIDKFPISRPNLTFSTLTVSNMSPEDSSIYLCSVEDRYQSEAFFGQGTRLTVV.